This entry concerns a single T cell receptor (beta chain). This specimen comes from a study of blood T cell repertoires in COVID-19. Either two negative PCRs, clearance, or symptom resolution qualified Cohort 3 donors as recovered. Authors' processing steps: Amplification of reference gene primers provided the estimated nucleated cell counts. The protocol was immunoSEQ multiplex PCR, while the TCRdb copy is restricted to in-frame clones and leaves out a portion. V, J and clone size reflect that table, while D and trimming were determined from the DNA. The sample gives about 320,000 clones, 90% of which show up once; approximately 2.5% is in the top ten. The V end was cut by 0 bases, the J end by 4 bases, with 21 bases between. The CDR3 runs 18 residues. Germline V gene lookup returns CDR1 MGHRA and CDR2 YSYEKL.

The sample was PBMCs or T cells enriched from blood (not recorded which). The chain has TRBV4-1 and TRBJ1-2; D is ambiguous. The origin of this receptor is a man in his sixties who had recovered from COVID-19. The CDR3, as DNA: TGCGCCAGCAGCCAAGATCCTAAGTTAAGATTAATCTCCTATGGCTACACCTTC. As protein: CASSQDPKLRLISYGYTF.